One and the same sample provided the 25 T cell receptor beta chains below, sequenced in a study of shared clonotypes between healthy human individuals. This table comes from immunoSEQ multiplex PCR, and its TCRdb copy is limited to in-frame clones, with some not included. Here the sample spans 550,000 to 800,000 clones, less than 95% being singletons. Material: memory CD8+ T cells from PBMCs. Subset of the sample: CD45RO+ cells pooled with CCR7-negative TemRA cells. The receptors here all came from a man aged 18-30 years in good health. Some clones in this sample may be carry-over from other donors' samples.

The chain links TRBV29-1 to TRBJ1-1; D unclear. Between the trimmed V and J ends, which lost 4 bases and 4 bases, there was a span of 10 bases. This CDR3 region has 12 residues. From germline, CDR1 is SQVTM and CDR2 ANQGSEA. CDR3 region: CSVVEGSTEAFF. The CDR3 DNA reads TGCAGCGTTGTTGAGGGCAGCACTGAAGCTTTCTTT.

The chain couples TRBV19 to TRBJ2-7; D not certain. In germline, CDR1 is LNHDA, CDR2 SQIVND (reference sequence). The CDR3 consists of 11 residues. V lost 9 bases, J lost 3 bases, and 9 bases lay in between. CDR3 in DNA: TGTGCCAGCGGGCTACACTACGAGCAGTACTTC. Translated, it gives CASGLHYEQYF.

The rearrangement uses TRBV6-6 and TRBJ2-7, with D unresolved. Germline V gene lookup returns CDR1 MNHNY and CDR2 SVGAGI (reference sequence). CDR3 length: 15 residues. The V gene lost 2 bases and the J gene lost 4 bases, with 15 bases spanning the gap. CDR3 sequence reads: CASSYQPPDGYEQYF. The CDR3 DNA is TGTGCCAGCAGTTACCAACCCCCGGACGGGTACGAGCAGTACTTC.

This chain links TRBV6-5 with TRBJ2-7; D perhaps matches TRBD1 (6 bases). V was cut by 2 bases and J by 0 bases, with 14 bases left in between. Germline V gene sequence: CDR1 MNHEY, CDR2 SVGAGI. The CDR3 runs 16 residues. CDR3 sequence (DNA): TGTGCCAGCAGTTACGACAGGTCCCTCAGCTCCTACGAGCAGTACTTC. Residues: CASSYDRSLSSYEQYF.

J is TRBJ2-7 and V is TRBV29-1; TRBD1 matches 8 bases. The germline gives CDR1 SQVTM, CDR2 ANQGSEA. The CDR3 has 14 residues. After removal of 4 bases from V and 2 bases from J, the junction contained 7 bases not matched to a gene. The CDR3 spells CSVGVDRVAYEQYF. CDR3 coding DNA: TGCAGCGTTGGGGTGGACAGGGTCGCCTACGAGCAGTACTTC.

There are a few counts of this clone. Other nucleotide sequences in the sample specify the same CDR3. This chain connects TRBV27 to TRBJ1-5; 7 bases are shared with TRBD1. The CDR3 spans 14 residues. CDR1 and CDR2 (germline): MNHEY, SMNVEV (reference sequence). Trimming removed 6 bases from V and 0 bases from J; junction bases left unmatched: 2. The CDR3 spells CASRPGGSNQPQHF. The DNA for the CDR3 is TGTGCCAGCAGGCCAGGGGGTAGCAATCAGCCCCAGCATTTT.

The V gene is TRBV27, the J gene TRBJ1-4, with D unresolved. CDR3 length: 16 amino acids. Germline CDR1 is MNHEY and CDR2 is SMNVEV (reference sequence). The V gene lost 6 bases and the J gene lost 4 bases, with 18 bases spanning the gap. The DNA for the CDR3 is TGTGCCAGCAGCCCCCACCTGTTGGGTCTTAATGAAAAACTGTTTTTT. Translated, it gives CASSPHLLGLNEKLFF.

V gene TRBV6-1 combines with J gene TRBJ2-1; D tentatively reads TRBD1 or TRBD2 (5 bases each). Germline V gives CDR1 MNHNS, CDR2 SASEGT. With 1 base removed from V and 0 bases from J, the gap between germline ends came to 10 bases. This CDR3 has 16 amino acids. CDR3 DNA: TGTGCCAGCAGTGAAGTCGGGGCAAGCTCCTACAATGAGCAGTTCTTC. This sequence encodes CASSEVGASSYNEQFF.

This chain connects TRBV7-9 to TRBJ2-1; 15 bases line up with TRBD2. There are 17 residues in the CDR3. V lost 5 bases, J lost 8 bases, and 10 bases stayed unmatched. Germline CDR1 is SEHNR and CDR2 is FQNEAQ (reference sequence). This chain's CDR3 is CASSAGLAGGFTDEQFF. The CDR3 DNA sequence: TGTGCCAGCAGCGCCGGACTAGCGGGAGGGTTTACGGATGAGCAGTTCTTC.

The rearrangement links TRBV10-2 to TRBJ2-5; 13 nucleotides agree with TRBD2. Trimming removed 10 bases from V and 2 bases from J; junction bases left unmatched: 13. This CDR3 is built from 17 residues. Germline lookup yields CDR1 WSHSY and CDR2 SAAADI. The CDR3 sequence: CATLGLAGEVKQETQYF. CDR3 sequence (DNA): TGCGCCACCCTAGGACTAGCGGGAGAAGTTAAACAAGAGACCCAGTACTTC.

The chain carries TRBV9 and TRBJ2-1, with TRBD2 matching 12 bases. Germline V CDR1 and CDR2: SGDLS, YYNGEE. This CDR3 has 18 residues. Unmatched junction bases numbered 7, after V lost 1 base and J lost 2 bases. CDR3: CASSVFSTSGSPYNEQFF. The DNA for the CDR3 is TGTGCCAGCAGCGTATTTTCGACTAGCGGGAGTCCCTACAATGAGCAGTTCTTC.

The CDR3 DNA is TGTGCCAGCAGTGAACAGTTTAGGGGGGGCAATGAGCAGTTCTTC. Its translation: CASSEQFRGGNEQFF. This chain connects TRBV6-1 to TRBJ2-1, with D perhaps matching TRBD2 (7 bases). The V end was cut by 2 bases, the J end by 6 bases, with 14 bases between. Germline CDR1 and CDR2: MNHNS and SASEGT. The CDR3 sequence is 15 residues long.

Regarding this clone: One end of the junction does not line up with germline, which may come from a read error. The chain is built from TRBV5-1 and TRBJ2-7; TRBD2 matches 7 bases. CDR1 is SGHRS and CDR2 is YFSETQ in the germline V gene. This CDR3 has 12 residues. This CDR3 is CASTLGGDEQYF. Here the CDR3 DNA reads TGCGCCAGCACCTTGGGAGGGGACGAGCAGTACTTC.

The CDR3 DNA reads TGCAGCGGGAACGGGGGGGAGAGGACTGAAGCTTTCTTT. This encodes CSGNGGERTEAFF. The rearrangement links TRBV29-1 to TRBJ1-1, with TRBD1 as a possible D gene (5 bases). The CDR3 extends over 13 amino acids. Germline CDR1 and CDR2: SQVTM and ANQGSEA. V lost 7 bases and J lost 5, with 17 bases in between. The full variable domain, rest sourced from reference TRBV29-1 and TRBJ1-1, is SAVISQKPSRDICQRGTSLTIQCQVDSQVTMMFWYRQQPGQSLTLIATANQGSEATYESGFVIDKFPISRPNLTFSTLTVSNMSPEDSSIYLCSGNGGERTEAFFGQGTRLTVV.

In its sample, this clone was seen a few times. The chain couples TRBV27 to TRBJ2-1; D might be TRBD2 (5 bases). Trimming removed 3 bases at V and 7 bases at J, with 7 bases between. This CDR3 comprises 12 residues. Germline assignment: CDR1 MNHEY and CDR2 SMNVEV (reference sequence). CDR3 in amino acids: CASSLRANEQFF. CDR3 nucleotides: TGTGCCAGCAGTTTGAGGGCTAATGAGCAGTTCTTC.

This chain uses TRBV6-1 with TRBJ1-1, with D possibly TRBD1 on 6 matching bases. Looked up from germline, CDR1 is MNHNS and CDR2 is SASEGT. V dropped 6 bases and J dropped 3 bases, with 14 bases sitting between them. This CDR3 contains 14 residues. The chain's CDR3 is CASRHRVGDTEAFF. The DNA for the CDR3 is TGTGCCAGCAGACACAGGGTGGGGGACACTGAAGCTTTCTTT.

This clone has a handful of counts. The V gene is TRBV27, the J gene TRBJ1-2, with 7 nucleotides matching TRBD1. CDR1 MNHEY and CDR2 SMNVEV come from the germline V gene (reference sequence). This CDR3 has 15 residues. The V segment lost 5 bases and the J segment 3 bases; nucleotides outside the gene matches: 9. The DNA of the CDR3 is TGTGCCAGCAGTCTCAGGACAGGTGGCTACTATGGCTACACCTTC. It translates to CASSLRTGGYYGYTF.

The chain uses TRBV4-1 and TRBJ2-7; the D gene is possibly TRBD2 (5 bases). CDR1 MGHRA and CDR2 YSYEKL come from the germline V gene. V was trimmed by 5 bases and J by 2 bases, leaving 13 bases between them. The CDR3 spans 14 residues. In DNA form, the CDR3 reads TGCGCCAGCAGCAGTCCCCTAGCAGCCTACGAGCAGTACTTC. Translating gives CASSSPLAAYEQYF.

The chain recombines TRBV5-5 with TRBJ2-2, with unresolved D. From germline, CDR1 is SGHKS and CDR2 YYEKEE (reference sequence). Trimming removed 1 base at V and 5 bases at J, with 15 bases between. The CDR3 consists of 16 residues. The CDR3 DNA reads TGTGCCAGCAGCTTGTTCCGGGTTGTACGAACCGGGGAGCTGTTTTTT. Protein sequence: CASSLFRVVRTGELFF.

CDR3 region: CASTPWAGEHNEQFF. Written as DNA, the CDR3 is TGTGCCAGCACCCCTTGGGCGGGAGAGCACAATGAGCAGTTCTTC. This chain joins TRBV27 and TRBJ2-1; 7 bases are shared with TRBD2. Unmatched junction bases numbered 11, after V lost 7 bases and J lost 5 bases. Germline loops: CDR1 MNHEY, CDR2 SMNVEV (reference sequence). The CDR3 totals 15 residues.

This CDR3 reads CASSPRPGTSGRADTQYF. DNA for the CDR3: TGTGCCAGCAGCCCGAGACCCGGGACTAGCGGGAGGGCAGATACGCAGTATTTT. The chain couples TRBV7-3 to TRBJ2-3, with TRBD2 matching over 16 bases. V shed 5 bases, J shed 4 bases, and the junction held 9 bases outside the gene matches. CDR1 is SGHTA and CDR2 is FQGTGA in the germline V gene. The CDR3 length is 18 residues. Filled out from reference TRBV7-3 and TRBJ2-3, the complete variable domain reads GAGVSQTPSNKVTEKGKYVELRCDPISGHTALYWYRQSLGQGPEFLIYFQGTGAADDSGLPNDRFFAVRPEGSVSTLKIQRTERGDSAVYLCASSPRPGTSGRADTQYFGPGTRLTVL.

The V call is TRBV5-1, the J call TRBJ2-5, with D unclear. The CDR3 covers 14 residues. Germline V gene lookup returns CDR1 SGHRS and CDR2 YFSETQ. V was cut by 7 bases and J by 4 bases, with 17 bases left in between. The DNA for the CDR3 is TGCGCCAGCGCATTACTTACTCCAGGAGAGACCCAGTACTTC. It codes for CASALLTPGETQYF.

The chain joins TRBV27 to TRBJ2-1; a weak D match, TRBD1 (5 bases). V lost 6 bases and J lost 8, with 17 bases in between. Looked up from germline, CDR1 is MNHEY and CDR2 is SMNVEV (reference sequence). The CDR3 extends over 14 amino acids. CDR3 in amino acids: CASSPLARAHEQFF. For the CDR3, the DNA is TGTGCCAGCAGCCCCCTGGCCAGGGCCCATGAGCAGTTCTTC.

The table lists this clone with a count of one. The V call is TRBV5-1, the J call TRBJ2-7; D call uncertain. Trimming shortened V by 4 bases and J by 3 bases, and 8 bases separated the two germline ends. Germline V gene sequence: CDR1 SGHRS, CDR2 YFSETQ. The CDR3 is 12 amino acids. The CDR3 here is CASSPSGYEQYF. In DNA form, the CDR3 reads TGCGCCAGCAGCCCCTCGGGCTACGAGCAGTACTTC.

This chain joins TRBV28 and TRBJ1-5; 7 nucleotides line up with TRBD1. Germline CDR1 and CDR2: MDHEN and SYDVKM. V shed 5 bases, J shed 9 bases, and the junction held 7 bases outside the gene matches. The CDR3 contains 13 residues. CDR3 sequence reads: CASSQTGVVPQHF. For the CDR3, the DNA is TGTGCCAGCAGTCAAACAGGGGTCGTGCCCCAGCATTTT.